This TCR beta chain was sequenced during a study of cytomegalovirus exposure and HLA in healthy donors. Concerning this clone itself: The antigen is not known.

V was pared by 10 bases and J by 1 base, with 9 bases of the junction left unmatched. CDR3 size: 15 residues. From germline, CDR1 is MNHNS and CDR2 SASEGT. Primers: 60 Vbeta forward and 13 Jbeta reverse. Some clones are missing from TCRdb's copy, which holds only in-frame ones; the method was immunoSEQ multiplex PCR. The repertoire holds 110,000 to 150,000 clones, nearly 80% seen once, with less than 2% in the top ten. Study-wide findings and caveats: CMV antigen specificity of three CMV-associated chains was confirmed in vitro.

This TCR came from a young woman in good health and CMV-seronegative. The chain combines TRBV6-1 with TRBJ1-1; 10 nucleotides line up with TRBD1. Sequenced sample: PBMCs. Here the CDR3 reads CAIEGRQGANTEAFF. In nucleotides, the CDR3 is TGTGCCATAGAGGGTAGACAGGGGGCGAACACTGAAGCTTTCTTT.